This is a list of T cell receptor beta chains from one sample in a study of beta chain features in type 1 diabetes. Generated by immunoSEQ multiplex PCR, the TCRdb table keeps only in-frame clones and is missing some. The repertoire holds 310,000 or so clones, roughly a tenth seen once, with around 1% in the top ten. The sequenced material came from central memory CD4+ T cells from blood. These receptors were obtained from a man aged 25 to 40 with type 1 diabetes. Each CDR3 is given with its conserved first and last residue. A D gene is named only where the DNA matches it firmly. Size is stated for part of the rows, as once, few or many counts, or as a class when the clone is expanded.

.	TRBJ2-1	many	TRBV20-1	TGCAGTGCTTGGGGGGATGAGCAGTTCTTC	CSAWGDEQFF
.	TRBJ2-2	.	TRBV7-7	TGTGCTAGCAGCTTAGATCCGGGCGGGGAGCTGTTTTTT	CASSLDPGGELFF
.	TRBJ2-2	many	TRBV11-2	TGTGCCAGCATCATGGACACCGGGGAGCTGTTTTTT	CASIMDTGELFF
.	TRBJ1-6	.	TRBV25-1	TGTGCCAGCAGTGCCGAGACGTCCGGAAATTCACCCCTCCACTTT	CASSAETSGNSPLHF
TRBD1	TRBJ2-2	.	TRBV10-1	TGCGCCAGCGGGACAGCTAACACCGGGGAGCTGTTTTTT	CASGTANTGELFF
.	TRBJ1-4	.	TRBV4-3	TGCGCCAGCAGCCAAGACAATCTGGGAAATGAAAAACTGTTTTTT	CASSQDNLGNEKLFF
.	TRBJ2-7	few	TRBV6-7	TGTGCCAGCAGTTACCAAAGGGACTGGACCTACGAGCAGTACTTC	CASSYQRDWTYEQYF
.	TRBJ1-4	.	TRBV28	TGTGCCAGCAGCCGACACTCAACTAATGAAAAACTGTTTTTT	CASSRHSTNEKLFF
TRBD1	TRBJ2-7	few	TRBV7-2	TGTGCCAGCAGTATTACAGGGGGCGGAGGCGAGCAGTACTTC	CASSITGGGGEQYF
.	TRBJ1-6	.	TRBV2	TGTGCCAGCAGTGAAGCGCAACAGGGTGTTTCACCCCTCCACTTT	CASSEAQQGVSPLHF
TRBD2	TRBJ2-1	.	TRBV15	TGTGCCACCAGCAGGGAGGGAAGCGGGGGTTACAATGAGCAGTTCTTC	CATSREGSGGYNEQFF
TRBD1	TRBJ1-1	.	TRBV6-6	TGTGCCAGCAGTTACAGGGGGCGCAGCACTGAAGCTTTCTTT	CASSYRGRSTEAFF
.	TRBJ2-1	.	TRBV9	TGTGCCAGCAGCACACCCCGGGGCGGGGTTTACAATGAGCAGTTCTTC	CASSTPRGGVYNEQFF
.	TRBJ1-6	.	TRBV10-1	TGCGCCAGCAGGAGAAAGGGGGAATCACCCCTCCACTTT	CASRRKGESPLHF
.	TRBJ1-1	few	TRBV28	TGTGCCAGCAGTCCCGCGGGGCTTAACACTGAAGCTTTCTTT	CASSPAGLNTEAFF
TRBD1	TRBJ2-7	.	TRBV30	TGTGCCGGGTGGACAGGGGGATCACCCTACGAGCAGTACTTC	CAGWTGGSPYEQYF
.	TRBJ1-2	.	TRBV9	TGTGCCACCCTATGGGGCTACACCTTC	CATLWGYTF
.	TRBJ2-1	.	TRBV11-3	TGTGCCAGCAGGGCTGGAGGGAGCTCCTACAATGAGCAGTTCTTC	CASRAGGSSYNEQFF
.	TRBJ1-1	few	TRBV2	TGTGCCAGCAGCCCTAATGGCGGTGAAGCTTTCTTT	CASSPNGGEAFF
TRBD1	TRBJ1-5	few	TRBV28	TGTGCCAGCAGTTTAGAGGAGGGGGCAGGCAATCAGCCCCAGCATTTT	CASSLEEGAGNQPQHF
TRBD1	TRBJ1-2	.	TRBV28	TGTGCCAGCAGACCGACAGGGATTAACTATGGCTACACCTTC	CASRPTGINYGYTF
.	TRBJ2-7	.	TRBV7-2	TGTGCCAGCAGCCCGCTTTTTTCAGGCTACGAGCAGTACTTC	CASSPLFSGYEQYF
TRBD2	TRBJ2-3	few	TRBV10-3	TGTGCCATCAGTGAGCGGAGCGGGGGGGCCGTAGATACGCAGTATTTT	CAISERSGGAVDTQYF
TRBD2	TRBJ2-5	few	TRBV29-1	TGCAGCGCCGAGCGCGGGACTAGTGGGGAGACCCAGTACTTC	CSAERGTSGETQYF
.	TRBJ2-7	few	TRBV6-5	TGTGCCAGCAGTTACTCGGCTCTCGACTACGAGCAGTACTTC	CASSYSALDYEQYF
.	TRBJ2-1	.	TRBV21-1	TGTGCCAGCAGCCCCCTGACACGCTGTCCATCCAATGAGCAGTTCTTC	CASSPLTRCPSNEQFF
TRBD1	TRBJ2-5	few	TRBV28	TGTGCCAGCAGTTCCCCGGGACAGCAAGAGACCCAGTACTTC	CASSSPGQQETQYF
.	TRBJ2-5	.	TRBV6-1	TGTGCCAGCCTCCCAGCTGGCACCGCCAAAGAGACCCAGTACTTC	CASLPAGTAKETQYF
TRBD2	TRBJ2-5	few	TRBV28	TGTGCCAGCTCCCAATTGGGACTAGCGGGGGCCCAGTACTTC	CASSQLGLAGAQYF
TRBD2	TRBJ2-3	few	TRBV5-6	TGTGCCAGCAGCTTGGGGCTAGCGGGGGGCATGGGCACAGATACGCAGTATTTT	CASSLGLAGGMGTDTQYF
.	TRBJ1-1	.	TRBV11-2	TGTGCCAGCAGCCCTTCGACAGGAAACACTGAAGCTTTCTTT	CASSPSTGNTEAFF
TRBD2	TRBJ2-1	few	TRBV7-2	TGTGCCAGCAGCTTAGGGACTAGCGGGGGAGCCAGGGATGAGCAGTTCTTC	CASSLGTSGGARDEQFF
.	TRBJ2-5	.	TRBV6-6	TGTGCCAGCATCCCCAGGGGTGGGGGATCAGAGACCCAGTACTTC	CASIPRGGGSETQYF
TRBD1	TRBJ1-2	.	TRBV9	TGTGCCAGCAGCTCGTGGACAGGGGTGTGGAGCTATGGCTACACCTTC	CASSSWTGVWSYGYTF
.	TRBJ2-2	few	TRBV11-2	TGTGCCAGCAGCTTAGTTGTAGGGGAGACCGGGGAGCTGTTTTTT	CASSLVVGETGELFF
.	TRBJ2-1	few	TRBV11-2	TGTGCCAGCAGCTCCGGACTTATTGAGCAGTTCTTC	CASSSGLIEQFF
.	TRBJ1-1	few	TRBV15	TGTGCCACCAGCAGCCGGACAGTTGAAGCTTTCTTT	CATSSRTVEAFF
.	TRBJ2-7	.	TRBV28	TGTGCCAGCAGCCATACTTCGGCCTCCTACGAGCAGTACTTC	CASSHTSASYEQYF
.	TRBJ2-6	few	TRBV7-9	TGTGCCAGCAGCGAGACACAGGGTCCCAACTCTGGGGCCAACGTCCTGACTTTC	CASSETQGPNSGANVLTF
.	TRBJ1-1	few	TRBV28	TGTGCCAGCAGTTGGGGTCGCGCGGGGTGGGAGGCTTTCTTT	CASSWGRAGWEAFF
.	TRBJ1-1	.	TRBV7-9	TGTGCCAGCAGCTTAAGGGGGAACACTGAAGCTTTCTTT	CASSLRGNTEAFF
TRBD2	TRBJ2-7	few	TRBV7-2	TGTGCCAGCAGCTTCCTTGACGGGGGGACCGGCGAGCAGTACTTC	CASSFLDGGTGEQYF
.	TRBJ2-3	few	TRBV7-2	TGTGCCAGCAGCCGATGGGCCGATACGCAGTATTTT	CASSRWADTQYF
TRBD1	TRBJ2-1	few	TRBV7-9	TGTGCCAGCAGCTCCCCACAGGGGTTTAGCTCCTACAATGAGCAGTTCTTC	CASSSPQGFSSYNEQFF
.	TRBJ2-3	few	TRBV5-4	TGCGCCAGCAGCCTACAGGGTGAAGATACGCAGTATTTT	CASSLQGEDTQYF
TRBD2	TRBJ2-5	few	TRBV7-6	TGTGCCAGCAGCCCCCACTCGACTAGCGGGGGGGCCATAGAGACCCAGTACTTC	CASSPHSTSGGAIETQYF
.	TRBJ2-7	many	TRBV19	TGTGCCAGTAGTCCAACTGAAGGGGCGCGGGTCTACGAGCAGTACTTC	CASSPTEGARVYEQYF
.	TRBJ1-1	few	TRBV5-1	TGCGCCAGCAGCTTGGCTGCGGACACTGAAGCTTTCTTT	CASSLAADTEAFF
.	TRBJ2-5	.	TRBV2	TGTGCCAGCACAGGGGCCCAAGAAACCCAGTACTTC	CASTGAQETQYF
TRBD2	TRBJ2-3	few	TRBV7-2	TGTGCCAGCAGCGCCCTAGCGGGGGCTATCACAGATACGCAGTATTTT	CASSALAGAITDTQYF
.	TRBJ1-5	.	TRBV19	TGTGCCAGTAGTATAGAAGGCAAGGGACCCCAGCATTTT	CASSIEGKGPQHF